This T cell receptor (beta chain) came from a study of T cells after yellow fever vaccination. A 5'RACE template-switching step, the method used to make TCR cDNA, added a universal primer site and UMIs. TCRdb passed the 5' RACE reads through MiXCR, listing each CDR3 protein once. This sample has some 63,000 distinct CDR3 sequences, with approximately 7% found just once. Findings and caveats of the study: Compared with primary, the secondary response was weaker and peaked at day 5, not 15. Few clonotypes appeared in both CD4 and CD8 compartments.

CDR3 length: 13 amino acids. Germline CDR1 is SGHAT and CDR2 is FQNNGV. With 4 bases removed from V and 4 bases from J, the gap between germline ends came to 7 bases. There are many counts of this clonotype. Its specificity is unknown. The sample consisted of CD8+ T cells sorted from PBMCs, taken 15 days after the yellow fever booster vaccination. This sequence originates from a man in his thirties or forties who received the YFV17D yellow fever vaccine. The chain joins TRBV11-2 to TRBJ2-2; D gene unclear. CDR3: CASSSDVTGELFF. The DNA for the CDR3 is TGTGCCAGCAGCTCGGACGTCACCGGGGAGCTGTTTTTT. The variable domain in full, completed from reference TRBV11-2 and TRBJ2-2, reads EAGVAQSPRYKIIEKRQSVAFWCNPISGHATLYWYQQILGQGPKLLIQFQNNGVVDDSQLPKDRFSAERLKGVDSTLKIQPAKLEDSAVYLCASSSDVTGELFFGEGSRLTVL.